The clone carrying this T cell receptor beta chain has just a few counts. Its target is unknown. This entry is derived from a study of T-cell memory formation after mild COVID-19. Study-wide points: Researchers report contracting CD4+ clones mostly in CM and EM, with CD8+ clones in EMRA.

The CDR3 runs 13 residues. The V and J ends lost 1 base and 5 bases respectively, with 6 bases between them. CDR1 is SEHNR, CDR2 FQNEAQ, per germline (reference sequence). Each CDR3 protein gets one entry after TCRdb re-called the 5' RACE reads with MiXCR. The table lists 90,000 to 120,000 distinct CDR3 sequences, approximately 15% of them singletons. Sample: PBMCs or a T cell subset sorted from them (not recorded which). This sequence originates from a man aged 18 to 30 who had mild COVID-19 (a few samples of this study predate the infection). Cell type and time point are not known. This chain uses TRBV7-9 with TRBJ1-5; D ambiguous. The CDR3 loop reads CASSLGFDQPQHF. CDR3 bases: TGTGCCAGCAGCTTAGGGTTTGATCAGCCCCAGCATTTT.